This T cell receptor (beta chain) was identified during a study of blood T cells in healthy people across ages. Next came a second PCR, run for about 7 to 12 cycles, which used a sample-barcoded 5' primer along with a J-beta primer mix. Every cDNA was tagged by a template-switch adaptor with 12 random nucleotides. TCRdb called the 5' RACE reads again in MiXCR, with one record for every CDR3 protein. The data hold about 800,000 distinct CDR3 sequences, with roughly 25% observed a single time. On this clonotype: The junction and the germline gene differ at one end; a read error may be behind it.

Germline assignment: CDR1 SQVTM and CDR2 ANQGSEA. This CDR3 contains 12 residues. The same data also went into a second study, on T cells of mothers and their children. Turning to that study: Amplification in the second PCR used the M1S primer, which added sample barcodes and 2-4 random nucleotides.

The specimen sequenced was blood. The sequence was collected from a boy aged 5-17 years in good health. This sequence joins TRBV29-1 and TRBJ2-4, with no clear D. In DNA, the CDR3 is TGCAGCGTCGAAGACCCCAAAAACATTCAGTACTTC. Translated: CSVEDPKNIQYF.